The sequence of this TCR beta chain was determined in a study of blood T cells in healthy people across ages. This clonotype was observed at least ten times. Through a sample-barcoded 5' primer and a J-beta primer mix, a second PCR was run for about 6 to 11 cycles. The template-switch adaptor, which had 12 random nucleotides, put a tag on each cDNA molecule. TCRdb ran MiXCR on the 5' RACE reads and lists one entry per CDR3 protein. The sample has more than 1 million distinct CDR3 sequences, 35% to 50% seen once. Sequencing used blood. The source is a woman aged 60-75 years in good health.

The CDR3 spells CASSVRVAGYNEQFF. Here the CDR3 DNA reads TGTGCCAGCAGTGTGAGGGTAGCAGGGTACAATGAGCAGTTCTTC. V is TRBV6-5 and J is TRBJ2-1; tentatively, D is TRBD1 or TRBD2 (5 bases each). The CDR3 extends over 15 amino acids. Per the germline V gene, CDR1 is MNHEY and CDR2 is SVGAGI. V lost 5 bases and J 4 bases, leaving 15 bases between the germline ends.